The present TCR beta chain was sequenced within a study of blood T cell repertoires in COVID-19 (dated by TCRdb to 2020 to 2022). Regarding the research as a whole: Samples from collaborators originated in the United States, Italy and Spain and spanned both the acute and convalescent phases of COVID-19. The sample metadata nearly always contained a de-identified subject ID, COVID-19 status, age in years and sex. Where available, HLA class I and class II types were taken from metadata supplied by the sample provider and were not determined by assay-based typing. The samples were drawn from two sources: the first 160 participants of the ongoing ImmuneRACE study, and 1,000 to 1,500 subjects contributed by 6 global collaborators. The prospective study material was composed of cDNA or gDNA derived from T cells, B-cell-depleted T cells, or PBMCs. The repertoires were made available in a free public database intended to serve as a resource for research on the immune response to SARS-CoV-2. The dataset comprised deeply sampled blood TCRbeta repertoires from subjects exposed to, actively infected with, or recovered from COVID-19. Study-wide conclusions, independent of this receptor: Clinical and demographic metadata were provided uncurated, with the amount varying by source and participant.

Enrolling through a virtual design, the prospective study's participants ranged in age from roughly 18 to 95 years and lived across roughly 23 United States geographic areas. In the prospective study, participants were assigned to cohorts based on the clinical history participants reported in a screening survey and a study questionnaire. Recovered participants in ImmuneRACE Cohort 3 were defined as having two consecutive negative NP/OP PCR tests, clearance from a healthcare professional, or resolution of symptoms. In the prospective study, whole blood, serum and a nasopharyngeal or oropharyngeal swab were collected from each participant by mobile phlebotomists. Additional blood draws and questionnaires over an approximately two-month period could optionally be provided by prospective study participants. Before DNA extraction, prospective study blood samples were shipped either frozen or at room temperature.

A word on this clone: The clone's antigen remains unknown. Per-base quality was not reported, and no clone a single base away is much larger than it.

Trimming takes 0 bases off V and 7 bases off J; junction bases not matched to a gene: 6. Taken from the germline V gene, the CDR1 and CDR2 loops are MNHEY and SVGAGI. The CDR3, from cysteine to phenylalanine, totals 15 residues. Solely the CDR3 DNA is kept, with 45 bases framed from the first base. TCRbeta CDR3 regions were amplified from genomic DNA using the immunoSEQ Assay, a bias-controlled multiplex PCR. For the original study's pipeline: The number of nucleated cells in each sample was estimated from the amplification of reference gene primers within the assay. To quantify the absolute abundance of each unique TCRbeta CDR3 rearrangement, sequence reads were collapsed and filtered. For each sample, productive Simpson clonality was calculated as the square root of Simpson's diversity index across productive rearrangements. TCRdb took over this immuneACCESS table, retaining in-frame rearrangements with V and J assigned. Such tables are incomplete; in checked studies, under half of the missing clones stem from an unresolved V gene, and the remainder is unexplained. V and J calls and clone size follow that table, whereas D and trimming were derived from the DNA. This sample comprises a few hundred thousand clones, approximately 92% of them detected only once. The ten biggest clones cover approximately 1.2% of the sample.

This TCR was recovered from a young man who had recovered from COVID-19. The receptor chain draws on TRBV6-5 and TRBJ2-5; 9 central nucleotides agree with TRBD2. Sequenced: PBMCs or T cells enriched from blood (not recorded which). The nucleotides read TGTGCCAGCAGTTACTCAGGCGGGAGGGCCGGGACCCAGTACTTC. Its protein product is CASSYSGGRAGTQYF.